A selection of T cell receptor beta chains follows, all from one sample in a study of cytomegalovirus exposure and HLA in healthy donors. Generated by immunoSEQ multiplex PCR, the TCRdb table keeps only in-frame clones and is missing some. The data contain about 300,000 clones, around nine tenths of them seen just once; the ten biggest clones take up 0.92%. The sequenced material came from PBMCs. Receptors were obtained from a woman aged 18-35 years in good health and CMV-seronegative. Each CDR3 is given with its conserved first and last residue. Fields, in order: J gene, V gene, D gene, CDR3 protein. A D gene is named only where the DNA matches it firmly.

TRBJ2-5 TRBV18 - CASSSVPLETQYF
TRBJ1-2 TRBV4-3 - CASSQEPGEGYGYTF
TRBJ2-3 TRBV28 - CASSLGGSVTDTQYF
TRBJ2-7 TRBV28 TRBD2 CASRGGTYEQYF
TRBJ2-7 TRBV5-6 TRBD2 CASSGGLAGVLYEQYF
TRBJ2-5 TRBV25-1 - CASSDTRARETQYF
TRBJ1-5 TRBV28 TRBD1 CASGRGRGHSNQPQHF
TRBJ2-1 TRBV30 TRBD2 CAWQRETPYNEQFF
TRBJ2-1 TRBV5-1 TRBD2 CASSLTVGGWREHNEQFF
TRBJ1-3 TRBV2 TRBD1 CASSAGTGVSGNTIYF
TRBJ2-3 TRBV29-1 TRBD2 CSVGHPGGDYTDTQYF
TRBJ2-7 TRBV18 - CASSLTSSYEQYF
TRBJ1-1 TRBV7-2 - CASSLAPQAGYRGVVTEAFF
TRBJ2-3 TRBV30 TRBD1 CAWSAGQLTDTQYF
TRBJ2-7 TRBV27 TRBD1 CASRETGIHYEQYF
TRBJ2-5 TRBV6-5 - CASSAGLETLGTQYF
TRBJ1-6 TRBV5-1 TRBD1 CASSSTGALDSPLHF
TRBJ2-7 TRBV4-3 - CASSQASSYEQYF
TRBJ2-3 TRBV5-4 - CASSLKGVRGDTQYF
TRBJ2-1 TRBV28 TRBD2 CASRSGKSGRSYNEQFF
TRBJ2-5 TRBV25-1 TRBD2 CASSAGTSGRPIQETQYF
TRBJ2-5 TRBV5-4 TRBD2 CASSGPKETQYF
TRBJ2-1 TRBV27 - CASSLGRGWRNNEQFF
TRBJ1-5 TRBV2 - CASTGRGEQPQHF
TRBJ2-7 TRBV5-4 TRBD1 CASSWSGTGNGEQYF
TRBJ2-3 TRBV2 - CASSEFLATDTQYF
TRBJ2-1 TRBV15 TRBD1 CATSRGLQGIPYNEQFF
TRBJ2-7 TRBV5-1 TRBD2 CASSLGLAAMTYEQYF
TRBJ2-5 TRBV5-1 - CASSEQETQYF
TRBJ1-2 TRBV28 TRBD1 CASIPSGTANYGYTF
TRBJ1-1 TRBV2 - CASSETQGTNTEAFF
TRBJ1-1 TRBV14 - CASSKSFRGEAFF
TRBJ2-3 TRBV28 TRBD2 CASSYPPKLAGGPAGPDTQYF
TRBJ2-1 TRBV29-1 - CSVDGGSYNEQFF
TRBJ2-1 TRBV29-1 - CSVAGKSYRNEQFF
TRBJ1-1 TRBV10-3 - CAISESRVSTEAFF
TRBJ2-5 TRBV2 TRBD1 CASRMDRGYQETQYF
TRBJ2-2 TRBV15 - CATSRDRADVGSLNTGELFF
TRBJ2-7 TRBV7-2 - CASSLVSGYEQYF
TRBJ1-2 TRBV7-9 - CASTQAGLPVYGYTF
TRBJ2-5 TRBV5-1 - CASSSRLWRAVGTQYF
TRBJ2-3 TRBV28 TRBD2 CASSPTRLAGGKADTQYF
TRBJ2-3 TRBV27 TRBD2 CASSPAGTSGLDTQYF
TRBJ1-2 TRBV5-1 - CASSSDSLLGYTF
TRBJ2-1 TRBV30 TRBD2 CAWRAGGSRYEQFF
TRBJ1-2 TRBV5-1 - CASSLATNGGYTF
TRBJ2-7 TRBV28 TRBD2 CASSISGRNLDEQYF
TRBJ1-2 TRBV14 - CASSQGVLHYGYTF
TRBJ2-2 TRBV5-1 TRBD2 CASSIRSGRSAGELFF
TRBJ1-4 TRBV2 TRBD1 CASRVDRGWTNEKLFF
TRBJ2-1 TRBV18 TRBD2 CASSPRASGSNDEQFF
TRBJ2-7 TRBV5-1 - CASSLGTLYEQYF
TRBJ1-1 TRBV5-1 - CASSSQGGQAFF